This record concerns one T cell receptor beta chain sequence. The sample is drawn from a study of blood T cell repertoires in COVID-19. Study details: Acute and convalescent COVID-19 specimens originated in the United States, Italy and Spain.

Germline assignment: CDR1 MGHRA and CDR2 YSYEKL. The CDR3 spans 16 residues. Losses at the gene ends were 0 bases for V and 1 base for J; bases not matched to a gene: 4. Profiled with immunoSEQ multiplex PCR; TCRdb holds only in-frame clones, not every one. The table shows around 28,000 clones, with 89% occurring only once. The chain recombines TRBV4-1 with TRBJ2-7; 9 bases match TRBD1. Specimen: peripheral blood. The sequence was collected from a man older than 75 with acute or convalescent COVID-19. As DNA, the CDR3 is TGCGCCAGCAGCCAAGAGATACAGGGGGCATCCTACGAGCAGTACTTC. It is translated as CASSQEIQGASYEQYF.